Listed below are T cell receptor beta chains from one sample, sequenced in a study of blood T cell repertoires in COVID-19. Using immunoSEQ multiplex PCR, the repertoire was profiled, and TCRdb retains in-frame clones only, with some absent. There are around 110,000 clones in the sample; roughly 88% occur only once, and 0.8% to 0.9% lies in the top ten. The sequencing sample was made of peripheral blood. These receptors came from a woman in her sixties or seventies with acute or convalescent COVID-19. The CDR3 runs from the conserved cysteine through the conserved F or W. The order of the fields is clone size, D gene, J gene, V gene, CDR3 DNA, CDR3 protein. The D gene is left open where the match is weak. Expanded clones get a size class; other rows say once, few or many, or leave the size out.

>NA|NA|TRBJ2-2|TRBV7-9
TGTGCCAGCGTCCCCCCCGACACCGGGGAGCTGTTTTTT
CASVPPDTGELFF
>NA|TRBD1|TRBJ1-2|TRBV19
TGTGCCAGTACTCCACAGGGGCTTCACTATGGCTACACCTTC
CASTPQGLHYGYTF
>NA|TRBD2|TRBJ2-5|TRBV15
TGTGCCACCAGCAGAGATCCAGCGGGAGGGGAGACCCAGTACTTC
CATSRDPAGGETQYF
>NA|NA|TRBJ2-3|TRBV30
TGTGCCTGGAGTAGAGTCTACACAGATACGCAGTATTTT
CAWSRVYTDTQYF
>NA|NA|TRBJ2-5|TRBV18
TGTGCCAGCTCACCGGGGGGCGCGGGGGATTCAGAGACCCAGTACTTC
CASSPGGAGDSETQYF
>NA|TRBD1|TRBJ1-1|TRBV19
TGTGCCAGTAGAACCGGGACAGCTCTCTCTGAAGCTTTCTTT
CASRTGTALSEAFF
>NA|NA|TRBJ1-1|TRBV7-8
TGTGCCAGCAGCTTAGTGGGCCACGAGATGGGGAACACTGAAGCTTTCTTT
CASSLVGHEMGNTEAFF
>few|TRBD1|TRBJ1-2|TRBV7-3
TGTGCCAGCAGCTTCGACAGGGTCACTAACTATGGCTACACCTTC
CASSFDRVTNYGYTF
>NA|NA|TRBJ2-3|TRBV5-1
TGCGCCAGCAGCCAGGCCGGGGTCCGGGATACGCAGTATTTT
CASSQAGVRDTQYF
>NA|TRBD1|TRBJ1-3|TRBV5-1
TGCGCCAGCAGGGCGCCACAGGGGAACACCATATATTTT
CASRAPQGNTIYF
>NA|TRBD1|TRBJ2-5|TRBV10-3
TGTGCCATCGGGGGACAGGGGGCAAGAGAGACCCAGTACTTC
CAIGGQGARETQYF
>NA|NA|TRBJ1-3|TRBV10-1
TGCGCCAGCAGTGAGTCGCTAGTCTCTGGAAACACCATATATTTT
CASSESLVSGNTIYF
>few|TRBD1|TRBJ2-2|TRBV7-2
TGTGCCAGCAGCTTTAATTCAGGGGGCACCGGGGAGCTGTTTTTT
CASSFNSGGTGELFF
>NA|NA|TRBJ2-7|TRBV2
TGTGCCAGCAGATCCTACGGGGGCTCCTACGAGCAGTACTTC
CASRSYGGSYEQYF
>few|NA|TRBJ1-1|TRBV5-6
TGTGCCAGCAGCTTCCGAAAGCCTGAAGCTTTCTTT
CASSFRKPEAFF
>NA|TRBD1|TRBJ1-5|TRBV11-2
TGTGCCAGCAGCATCACAGGGGCAGGTCAGCCCCAGCATTTT
CASSITGAGQPQHF
>NA|TRBD1|TRBJ2-5|TRBV9
TGTGCCAGCAGCGTTCAGGGGGTCAGGGAGGAGACCCAGTACTTC
CASSVQGVREETQYF
>NA|TRBD1|TRBJ2-1|TRBV4-1
TGCGCCAGCAGCCAAGGGGCACAGGGGTTTTTCAATGAGCAGTTCTTC
CASSQGAQGFFNEQFF
>NA|TRBD1|TRBJ1-5|TRBV7-9
TGTGCCAGCAGCTTAGGAACAGGGGGGCATCAGCCCCAGCATTTT
CASSLGTGGHQPQHF
>NA|NA|TRBJ1-1|TRBV27
TGTGCCAGCAGTTTTCGGGAGGGTTCAACTTTCTTT
CASSFREGSTFF
>NA|NA|TRBJ1-1|TRBV28
TGTGCCAGCACCACTCGACAGACGAAGATGAACACTGAAGCTTTCTTT
CASTTRQTKMNTEAFF
>NA|TRBD2|TRBJ2-4|TRBV5-1
TGCGCCAGCACCAGGACTCAGCTAGCGGGAGGTAGTATTCAGTACTTC
CASTRTQLAGGSIQYF
>few|NA|TRBJ1-4|TRBV14
TGTGCCAGCAGCGGCCGCCTGCGGGAAAAACTGTTTTTT
CASSGRLREKLFF
>NA|NA|TRBJ1-1|TRBV10-3
TGTGCCAGCGTCGCCGGGACTGAAGCTTTCTTT
CASVAGTEAFF
>NA|NA|TRBJ2-2|TRBV24-1
TGTGCCACCGCATCCAGGGTGGTGACCGGGGAGCTGTTTTTT
CATASRVVTGELFF
>NA|NA|TRBJ1-3|TRBV6-5
TGTGCCAGCAGTTTTGGGTCCCCAGGGAACACCATATATTTT
CASSFGSPGNTIYF
>NA|NA|TRBJ2-1|TRBV5-4
TGTGCCAGCAGCTTGAAGGCAGGGGAAAATGAGCAGTTCTTC
CASSLKAGENEQFF
>NA|NA|TRBJ1-1|TRBV30
TGTGCCTGGAGTGCCGGCGAGGTAACTTTCTTT
CAWSAGEVTFF
>NA|TRBD1|TRBJ1-1|TRBV19
TGTGCCAGTAGTTACCGGACAGGGTCGAACACTGAAGCTTTCTTT
CASSYRTGSNTEAFF
>NA|NA|TRBJ2-7|TRBV6-5
TGTGCCAGCATCCAGGGCCCCCCCGGCTACGAGCAGTACTTC
CASIQGPPGYEQYF
>NA|TRBD2|TRBJ2-7|TRBV5-6
TGTGCCAGCAGCTTGGGCGGGGGGACCTCCTACGAGCAGTACTTC
CASSLGGGTSYEQYF
>NA|NA|TRBJ2-1|TRBV19
TGTGCCAGTACTAATAGGGGAAGATTCAATGAGCAGTTCTTC
CASTNRGRFNEQFF
>NA|TRBD1|TRBJ1-2|TRBV14
TGTGCCAGCAGCCGTCGACAGGGTGGGGACTATGGCTACACCTTC
CASSRRQGGDYGYTF
>NA|NA|TRBJ1-4|TRBV6-5
TGTGCCAGCAGTTACTCTAATTCGCGGGCTAATGAAAAACTGTTTTTT
CASSYSNSRANEKLFF
>NA|NA|TRBJ1-2|TRBV21-1
TGTGCCAGCAGCAACCTGGACAGGGAGTATGGCTACACCTTC
CASSNLDREYGYTF
>NA|TRBD1|TRBJ1-2|TRBV29-1
TGCAGCGTTGGGACAGGGGGTGGCTACACCTTC
CSVGTGGGYTF
>NA|NA|TRBJ2-7|TRBV6-2/TRBV6-3
TGTGCCAGCAGTTCGCCCCTGCCAGGGGACGAGCAGTACTTC
CASSSPLPGDEQYF
>NA|TRBD1|TRBJ1-5|TRBV12-5
TGTGCTAGTGGTTGGACGGGACAGGGAGACAATCAGCCCCAGCATTTT
CASGWTGQGDNQPQHF
>NA|NA|TRBJ1-2|TRBV14
TGTGCCAGCAGCCAAGATCCGGACAGCCCCTATGGCTACACCTTC
CASSQDPDSPYGYTF
>NA|TRBD2|TRBJ2-1|TRBV5-1
TGCGCCAGCAGCTTGGCGGCTAGCGGGGGGCCGGATGAGCAGTTCTTC
CASSLAASGGPDEQFF
>NA|NA|TRBJ2-1|TRBV5-4
TGTGCCAGCAGTTTATCAGGTGGAGAGCAGTTCTTC
CASSLSGGEQFF